The 25 T cell receptor beta chains listed next were all sequenced from one sample in a study of blood T cell repertoires in COVID-19 (TCRdb year 2020). The library was built by means of the immunoSEQ multiplex PCR assay. TCRdb carries this immuneACCESS record with in-frame sequences only. Its versions omit some clonotypes, under half of them owing to an unresolved V gene in the studies checked, with the rest unexplained. This sample lists approximately 340,000 clones; approximately 90% were detected once. Over 0.7% of the sample rests with the top ten. Input material: PBMCs or T cells enriched from blood (not recorded which). All receptors come from a woman aged 35 to 49 who had been exposed to COVID-19.

J is TRBJ1-2 and V is TRBV11-3; D gene uncertain. Germline CDR1 SGHNT, CDR2 YENEEA. Trimming removed 5 bases at V and 1 base at J, with 11 bases between. CDR3 length: 14 residues. The CDR3 is CASSPSQFNYGYTF. The CDR3 coding sequence is TGTGCCAGCAGCCCCTCACAGTTTAACTATGGCTACACCTTC.

The chain has TRBV12-3 or TRBV12-4 and TRBJ1-5; unclear D gene. Trimming pared 3 bases from V and 2 bases from J, leaving 2 bases between. This CDR3 contains 12 residues. The CDR3 sequence is CASSFGNQPQHF. The CDR3 DNA reads TGTGCCAGCAGTTTCGGCAATCAGCCCCAGCATTTT.

The V call is TRBV15, the J call TRBJ1-4; 10 bases are a match to TRBD1. The CDR3 sequence is 14 residues long. CDR1 is LNHNV and CDR2 is YYDKDF in the germline V gene (reference sequence). Losses at the gene ends were 6 bases for V and 6 bases for J; bases not matched to a gene: 4. In DNA, the CDR3 is TGTGCCACCAGGCCCGGGACAGGGGATGAAAAACTGTTTTTT. It translates to CATRPGTGDEKLFF.

This chain links TRBV24-1 with TRBJ2-2; no firm D call. Trimming removed 9 bases at V and 8 bases at J, with 12 bases between. The germline V gene encodes CDR1 KGHDR and CDR2 SFDVKD. The CDR3 has 12 residues. As DNA, the CDR3 is TGTGCCACCCCCGGTTGTGTAGGGGAGCTGTTTTTT. This translates into CATPGCVGELFF.

The chain uses TRBV2 and TRBJ1-6; D is uncertain. Between the trimmed V and J ends, which lost 5 bases and 4 bases, there was a span of 12 bases. Germline V gene sequence: CDR1 SNHLY, CDR2 FYNNEI. The CDR3 has 15 amino acids. CDR3 DNA: TGTGCCAGCAGTCGTAGTTTTCAATATAATTCACCCCTCCACTTT. Translating it yields CASSRSFQYNSPLHF.

The rearrangement uses TRBV19 and TRBJ1-6; a possible D gene is TRBD1 (6 bases). V gave up 7 bases and J gave up 8 bases, with 15 bases separating them. Germline CDR1 is LNHDA and CDR2 is SQIVND (reference sequence). The CDR3 runs 14 residues. The CDR3 is CASTAGAGYSPLHF. The CDR3 DNA follows: TGTGCCAGTACTGCAGGGGCCGGTTATTCACCCCTCCACTTT.

This chain links TRBV5-3 with TRBJ1-4; no clear D. TRBV5-3 is sorted into the ORF group, with uncertain function. The CDR3 runs to 15 residues. V lost 5 bases and J lost 8, with 19 bases in between. Here the CDR3 DNA reads TGTGCCAGAAGAAATGACGTAACGGGGAGCGAAAAACTGTTTTTT. Residues: CARRNDVTGSEKLFF.

This chain joins TRBV4-1 and TRBJ2-1; a weak D match, TRBD2 (6 bases). Trimming pared 5 bases from V and 0 bases from J, leaving 17 bases between. Per the germline V gene, CDR1 is MGHRA and CDR2 is YSYEKL. The CDR3 is made up of 17 amino acids. The CDR3 protein is CASSILGGMSSYNEQFF. CDR3 DNA: TGCGCCAGCAGCATCTTAGGCGGGATGAGCTCCTACAATGAGCAGTTCTTC.

The chain uses TRBV10-3 and TRBJ2-7; the D gene is possibly TRBD1 (5 bases). V lost 6 bases, J lost 0 bases, and 6 bases lay in between. This CDR3 has 12 residues. CDR1 and CDR2 (germline): ENHRY, SYGVKD. The CDR3 DNA follows: TGTGCCATCAGCAGGGACTCCTACGAGCAGTACTTC. Protein: CAISRDSYEQYF.

The rearrangement links TRBV21-1 to TRBJ1-2; TRBD1 is the table's D call, not checked against the DNA. TRBV21-1 is a known pseudogene. The CDR3 runs 14 residues. In DNA form, the CDR3 reads TGTGCCAGCAGCAAAGGAAGGGGCAACTATGGCTACACCTTC. It specifies CASSKGRGNYGYTF.

The chain is built from TRBV6-4 and TRBJ1-2, with D perhaps matching TRBD1 (6 bases). The germline gives CDR1 MRHNA, CDR2 SNTAGT. The CDR3 spans 15 residues. Trimming shortened V by 6 bases and J by 8 bases, and 22 bases separated the two germline ends. The CDR3 bases are TGTGCCAGCAGAGCAACAGGGTGGGAGAAAAACGGCTACACCTTC. Its translation: CASRATGWEKNGYTF.

V is TRBV2 and J is TRBJ1-6; 8 bases map to TRBD1. V shed 5 bases, J shed 6 bases, and the junction held 3 bases outside the gene matches. The CDR3 consists of 14 residues. From germline, CDR1 is SNHLY and CDR2 FYNNEI. The CDR3 loop is CASSKDRVNSPLHF. The CDR3 coding sequence is TGTGCCAGCAGTAAGGACAGGGTTAATTCACCCCTCCACTTT.

The V and J genes are TRBV9 and TRBJ1-6, with TRBD1 matching over 7 bases. Germline lookup yields CDR1 SGDLS and CDR2 YYNGEE. This CDR3 comprises 16 residues. J gave up 6 bases and V 3 bases, and 9 bases lay outside the gene matches. The CDR3 DNA sequence: TGTGCCAGCAGCGAGAAACAGGGGATGGGTAATTCACCCCTCCACTTT. This gives the protein CASSEKQGMGNSPLHF.

CDR3 in amino acids: CASSPSGISYNEQFF. The CDR3 nucleotides read TGTGCCAGCAGCCCTAGCGGGATCTCCTACAATGAGCAGTTCTTC. This chain links TRBV7-3 with TRBJ2-1, with 9 bases fitting TRBD2. CDR1 and CDR2 (germline): SGHTA, FQGTGA. V lost 5 bases and J lost 0; bases outside the gene matches: 2. The length of the CDR3 is 15 residues.

The V gene is TRBV30, the J gene TRBJ2-7, with TRBD2 matching 9 bases. V trimming: 7 bases; J trimming: 3 bases; junction bases outside the gene matches: 4. Per the germline V gene, CDR1 is GTSNPN and CDR2 is SVGIG (reference sequence). The CDR3 spans 12 residues. CDR3 protein: CASTSGNYEQYF. The CDR3 DNA is TGTGCCTCGACTAGCGGAAACTACGAGCAGTACTTC.

The chain couples TRBV12-5 to TRBJ2-2; D perhaps matches TRBD1 (6 bases). The germline CDR1 and CDR2 sequences are LGHNT and FRNRAP. V was shortened by 6 bases and J by 0 bases, with 8 bases between the two germline ends. The CDR3 runs 14 residues. The CDR3 nucleotides read TGTGCTAGTGGCACAGGGTCGAACACCGGGGAGCTGTTTTTT. Protein: CASGTGSNTGELFF.

The genes are TRBV18 and TRBJ2-1, with no clear D. Deletions cut 2 bases from V and 8 bases from J, with 19 bases between. The germline V gene encodes CDR1 KGHSH and CDR2 LQKENI. The CDR3 sequence is 16 residues long. DNA of the CDR3: TGTGCCAGCTCACCAGGTTCAGGTACCCTTACAGATGAGCAGTTCTTC. Amino acid sequence: CASSPGSGTLTDEQFF.

The chain couples TRBV3-1 (or the pseudogene TRBV3-2) to TRBJ1-2; tentatively, D is TRBD1 (6 bases). The CDR3 loop spans 15 amino acids. The germline CDR1 and CDR2 sequences are LGHDT and YNNKEL (reference sequence). V was clipped by 4 bases and J by 3 bases, with 15 bases between them. DNA for the CDR3: TGTGCCAGCAGCCCCAGAGACAGGAGTTACTATGGCTACACCTTC. The encoded protein is CASSPRDRSYYGYTF.

The CDR3 nucleotides are TGCAGTGCTAGTCAGCGGGGGGGCCGAGGGAATGAGCAGTTCTTC. Its protein is CSASQRGGRGNEQFF. This sequence joins TRBV20-1 and TRBJ2-1, with 10 bases matching TRBD2. Germline assignment: CDR1 DFQATT and CDR2 SNEGSKA (reference sequence). V dropped 3 bases and J dropped 7; count of bases not matched to a gene: 9. This CDR3 comprises 15 residues.

The chain joins TRBV5-1 to TRBJ2-3; a possible D gene is TRBD1 (6 bases). Germline V gene data show CDR1 as SGHRS and CDR2 as YFSETQ. The CDR3 contains 16 residues. The V gene lost 3 bases and the J gene lost 6 bases, with 20 bases spanning the gap. The CDR3, as DNA: TGCGCCAGCAGCTCCCCCCCAGGGGTTATTGTGGATACGCAGTATTTT. This gives the protein CASSSPPGVIVDTQYF.

The chain combines TRBV2 with TRBJ1-2; 9 bases are shared with TRBD1. The length of the CDR3 is 15 residues. Losses at the gene ends were 6 bases for V and 8 bases for J; bases not matched to a gene: 13. Germline values: CDR1 SNHLY, CDR2 FYNNEI. CDR3 sequence (DNA): TGTGCCAGCAGACCCCTAGGACAGGGGCAGCGAGGCTACACCTTC. This encodes CASRPLGQGQRGYTF.

This chain joins TRBV4-2 and TRBJ2-4; D perhaps matches TRBD2 (5 bases). The V end lost 4 bases, the J end lost 7 bases, and 17 bases lay between the germline ends. The germline V gene encodes CDR1 LGHNA and CDR2 YNFKEQ. CDR3 length: 15 residues. This CDR3 is CASSPLGMGSNIQYF. CDR3 in DNA: TGTGCCAGCAGCCCCCTAGGGATGGGGAGTAACATTCAGTACTTC.

The chain employs TRBV2 and TRBJ1-5; 10 bases line up with TRBD1. V lost 5 bases, J lost 5 bases, and 9 bases stayed unmatched. From germline, CDR1 is SNHLY and CDR2 FYNNEI. This CDR3 region has 16 residues. Written as DNA, the CDR3 is TGTGCCAGCAGTAGGGGCCGGGACAGGGGATATCAGCCCCAGCATTTT. Translating it yields CASSRGRDRGYQPQHF.

CDR3 loop: CATTRDRGPDTQYF. The CDR3 DNA sequence: TGTGCCACCACTCGAGACAGGGGGCCGGATACGCAGTATTTT. The rearrangement links TRBV15 to TRBJ2-3, with 10 bases identical to TRBD1. The length of the CDR3 is 14 residues. Trimming took 7 bases from V and 6 from J; bases not matched to a gene: 7. Germline V CDR1 and CDR2: LNHNV, YYDKDF (reference sequence).

This rearrangement joins TRBV7-2 to TRBJ2-7; 10 bases fit TRBD2. This CDR3 has 15 amino acids. Germline assignment: CDR1 SGHTA and CDR2 FQGNSA. J was trimmed by 4 bases and V by 5 bases; bases with no gene match: 8. The CDR3 here is CASSPGLAARYEQYF. In DNA form, the CDR3 reads TGTGCCAGCAGCCCTGGACTAGCGGCTAGGTACGAGCAGTACTTC.